A selection of T cell receptor beta chains follows, all from one sample in a study of shared clonotypes between healthy human individuals. Assay: immunoSEQ multiplex PCR; the TCRdb copy retains only in-frame clones and omits some. The table lists some 580,000 clones, about 96% of them singletons. Sequencing was performed on naive CD4+ T cells sorted from blood. Receptors originate from a woman aged 25 to 39 in good health. Each CDR3 is given with its conserved first and last residue. D genes are given only for firm matches. Only part of the rows carry a size: once, few, many, or a class if the clone is expanded.

>TRBJ2-5|.|TRBV15|TRBD1
TGTGCCACCAGTTGGGACAGGGCCCAAGAGACCCAGTACTTC
CATSWDRAQETQYF
>TRBJ1-1|.|TRBV28|.
TGTGCCAGCAGTTTAGGAGGGGTTTGGACTGAAGCTTTCTTT
CASSLGGVWTEAFF
>TRBJ2-3|once|TRBV6-1|.
TGTGCCAGCAGCCCCCAGGTGACAGATACGCAGTATTTT
CASSPQVTDTQYF
>TRBJ2-1|.|TRBV7-3|TRBD2
TGTGCCAGCAGCTTGGGACTAGCGGGAGTGTATGAGCAGTTCTTC
CASSLGLAGVYEQFF
>TRBJ2-7|.|TRBV27|.
TGTGCCAGCAGTTTGAGTGGGCCGACCTACGAGCAGTACTTC
CASSLSGPTYEQYF
>TRBJ1-2|.|TRBV28|.
TGTGCCAGCAGCCAGCCCCTAGTCTATGGCTACACCTTC
CASSQPLVYGYTF
>TRBJ2-1|once|TRBV19|.
TGTGCCAGCGCTGGGCGGAGCTCCTACAATGAGCAGTTCTTC
CASAGRSSYNEQFF
>TRBJ2-5|.|TRBV5-4|.
TGTGCCAGCAGCTCTTTGTTGACTGGCTACCAAGAGACCCAGTACTTC
CASSSLLTGYQETQYF
>TRBJ2-3|.|TRBV11-2|.
TGTGCCAGCAGCTACATGGCTACTAGCACAGATACGCAGTATTTT
CASSYMATSTDTQYF
>TRBJ2-3|.|TRBV11-3|.
TGTGCCAGCAGCTTAGGGGGAGAGGGTGCAGATACGCAGTATTTT
CASSLGGEGADTQYF
>TRBJ2-4|.|TRBV10-3|.
TGTGCCATCAGTGAGGCGGGTACATCCAACATTCAGTACTTC
CAISEAGTSNIQYF
>TRBJ2-3|.|TRBV28|.
TGTGCCAGCAGTTTGGGCGGTGGGGGCAGCACAGATACGCAGTATTTT
CASSLGGGGSTDTQYF
>TRBJ2-6|.|TRBV28|TRBD1
TGTGCCAGCAGCAGCCCGGGACAGGTTTCTGGGGCCAACGTCCTGACTTTC
CASSSPGQVSGANVLTF
>TRBJ2-7|.|TRBV2|.
TGTGCCAGCAGTGAAGCTCAGTCCGGGCAGTACTTC
CASSEAQSGQYF
>TRBJ2-5|.|TRBV6-6|.
TGTGCCAGCAGTTACTCTAGGGGGGGCCAAGAGACCCAGTACTTC
CASSYSRGGQETQYF
>TRBJ2-2|.|TRBV27|.
TGTGCCAGCAGTTTAAGGTCCCTCACCGGGGAGCTGTTTTTT
CASSLRSLTGELFF
>TRBJ2-1|.|TRBV4-1|TRBD2
TGCGCCAGCAGCCAGCTCCCTCCGGGACTAGCAGGCAATGAGCAGTTCTTC
CASSQLPPGLAGNEQFF
>TRBJ1-1|.|TRBV28|.
TGTGCCAGCAGTTTACATAGGACAGACAACACTGAAGCTTTCTTT
CASSLHRTDNTEAFF
>TRBJ2-3|.|TRBV27|.
TGTGCCAGCAGTTTTCGACAGCCTAACACAGATACGCAGTATTTT
CASSFRQPNTDTQYF
>TRBJ2-7|.|TRBV9|.
TGTGCCAGCAGCCCTTGGACTAACTCCTACGAGCAGTACTTC
CASSPWTNSYEQYF
>TRBJ2-1|.|TRBV4-1|.
TGCGCCAGCAGCCTGCGGCTATACAATGAGCAGTTCTTC
CASSLRLYNEQFF
>TRBJ2-2|.|TRBV11-2|TRBD2
TGTGCCAGCAGCTTGTGGGAGGGACTAGCGGGGACCGGGGAGCTGTTTTTT
CASSLWEGLAGTGELFF
>TRBJ1-1|.|TRBV6-1|.
TGTGCCAGCAGTGGCGGGACCTTAGCTTTCTTT
CASSGGTLAFF
>TRBJ1-2|.|TRBV20-1|.
TGCAGTGCTAGAATCCCTGGTGGCTACACCTTC
CSARIPGGYTF
>TRBJ2-7|.|TRBV15|TRBD2
TGTGCCACCAGCAGTTACAGCGGGAGGGGAAACACCTACGAGCAGTACTTC
CATSSYSGRGNTYEQYF
>TRBJ2-7|.|TRBV7-9|TRBD1
TGTGCCAGCAGCCCCGGACAGGGATTGGGATACGAGCAGTACTTC
CASSPGQGLGYEQYF
>TRBJ2-7|.|TRBV6-6|TRBD2
TGTGCCAGCAGCGAGACTAGCGGGAGTTACGAGCAGTACTTC
CASSETSGSYEQYF
>TRBJ2-2|.|TRBV5-1|TRBD2
TGCGCCAGCAGCCCCCGGGAGGGCGGAGACACCGGGGAGCTGTTTTTT
CASSPREGGDTGELFF
>TRBJ2-3|.|TRBV28|.
TGTGCCAGCAGTTTTTGGCCTAAGACTAGCACAGATACGCAGTATTTT
CASSFWPKTSTDTQYF
>TRBJ2-3|.|TRBV6-6|.
TGTGCCAGCAGGCAGGGGTACACAGATACGCAGTATTTT
CASRQGYTDTQYF
>TRBJ1-4|.|TRBV5-4|TRBD1
TGTGCCAGCAGCCAGGGAGGGGGCCGATCTAATGAAAAACTGTTTTTT
CASSQGGGRSNEKLFF
>TRBJ1-1|.|TRBV7-6|.
TGTGCCAGCAGCCCAGGGCGGGGGCTGAACACTGAAGCTTTCTTT
CASSPGRGLNTEAFF
>TRBJ2-3|once|TRBV5-1|.
TGCGCCAGCAGCATGGACAGCACTTTTGGCACAGATACGCAGTATTTT
CASSMDSTFGTDTQYF
>TRBJ2-7|.|TRBV30|.
TGTGCCTCTGGGCGGAAGGGAAATCTCTACGAGCAGTACTTC
CASGRKGNLYEQYF
>TRBJ2-5|.|TRBV5-4|TRBD1
TGTGCCAGCAGCGGGGGACAGCAAGAGACCCAGTACTTC
CASSGGQQETQYF
>TRBJ1-5|once|TRBV2|.
TGTGCCAGCAGTGGTGGCCGGGGGCGCTACCAGCCCCAGCATTTT
CASSGGRGRYQPQHF
>TRBJ2-7|.|TRBV6-1|.
TGTGCCAGCAGTGAGGGAAGGTTGGATAGCGAGCAGTACTTC
CASSEGRLDSEQYF
>TRBJ2-2|.|TRBV28|TRBD2
TGTGCCAGCAGGCGCGCCGGGACTACAACCGGGGAGCTGTTTTTT
CASRRAGTTTGELFF
>TRBJ2-7|.|TRBV4-2|TRBD2
TGTGCCAGCAGCCAAGCCCTAGCGGGACGGTACGAGCAGTACTTC
CASSQALAGRYEQYF
>TRBJ2-7|.|TRBV18|.
TGTGCCAGCTCGTCGTCCTACGAGCAGTACTTC
CASSSSYEQYF
>TRBJ1-3|.|TRBV15|.
TGTGCCACCCACCGGGAACGATTAGCTGGAAACACCATATATTTT
CATHRERLAGNTIYF
>TRBJ2-3|.|TRBV10-3|TRBD2
TGTGCCATCAGTGAGTCGGGGCGGGGGATCACAGATACGCAGTATTTT
CAISESGRGITDTQYF
>TRBJ2-3|.|TRBV27|.
TGTGCCAGCAGGTCAACAGGGCCCACGCAGTATTTT
CASRSTGPTQYF
>TRBJ1-3|.|TRBV9|.
TGTGCCAGCAGCGTCCAGGCCACTACCGGGAACACCATATATTTT
CASSVQATTGNTIYF
>TRBJ1-1|.|TRBV28|.
TGTGCCAGCAGAGACAGGTCCTCGCGGACTGAAGCTTTCTTT
CASRDRSSRTEAFF
>TRBJ2-3|.|TRBV13|TRBD2
TGTGCCAGCAGCTCTCCAAGGACTAGCGGGAGGGCCAGGACAGATACGCAGTATTTT
CASSSPRTSGRARTDTQYF
>TRBJ2-7|.|TRBV9|TRBD2
TGTGCCAGCAGCGTAATTAGCGGGTACGAGCAGTACTTC
CASSVISGYEQYF